This record concerns one T cell receptor (beta chain) sequence. This clone has more than one count but fewer than ten. The target of this receptor is not known. Base qualities are not recorded, but no much larger clone differs from it by a single base. V is shortened by 5 bases, J by 3 bases, and the region joining them spans 20 bases. The CDR3 covers 18 residues, taking in both the cysteine and the phenylalanine. Only the CDR3 DNA stays, 54 bases, in frame from base 1. In the germline V gene, CDR1 corresponds to KGHSH and CDR2 to LQKENI. In total, 666 healthy bone marrow donors made up the cohort. At the time of sampling, every cohort member was nominally healthy, though immune exposures that went unrecorded were likely present. The donor was CMV seropositive and belonged to the group of 250 to 350 seropositive cohort members. A peripheral blood sample was collected from each donor, and TCR beta sequencing was performed on peripheral blood mononuclear cells. Genomic DNA extraction from the blood cell samples was performed with the Qiagen DNeasy Blood Extraction Kit.

These data come from a study of cytomegalovirus exposure and HLA in healthy donors (dated by TCRdb to 2015 to 2018). About the study as a whole: An earlier analysis of some 500 of the donors reported roughly 300 Gb of sequence data and 100 million to 140 million unique TCR beta sequences from 150 million to 200 million T cells. Approximately 300 gigabases of sequencing data and 70 million to 100 million unique TCR sequences made up an early release that covered approximately 620 HLA-typed donors. Of the 300 to 500 genotyped donors, approximately 80% were placed in the genetic ancestry cluster associated with self-reported Caucasian donors. The study was designed to test whether signatures of past pathogen exposure could be identified by cataloging public T cell receptors. The T cell repertoires of several hundred subjects were profiled by immunosequencing and related to cytomegalovirus serostatus. Along with the roughly 700-subject first cohort, a separate validation cohort of more than 90 different subjects was used. High-throughput TCR immunosequencing, statistical association of individual TCRs with disease status, and machine learning were combined to predict cytomegalovirus infection status. To study patterns of TCR occurrence, a later analysis re-analyzed previously published TCR beta repertoires from 650 to 750 donors and added high-resolution HLA genotyping. The later analysis used no new phenotypic data to find candidate immune exposures, relying instead on TCR beta sequences and their occurrence across donors. In an earlier analysis of more than 550 of the donors, high-throughput TCR beta sequencing was used to judge whether each TCR beta V gene segment behaved as functional or pseudogenic. Donor age, sex, ethnicity and CMV serostatus were collected together with the repertoire data. In a later genetic analysis, genome-wide SNP genotypes for about three fifths of the 666 donors were used, and that subset was treated as a discovery cohort. Every repertoire in the discovery cohort had been generated on one and the same sequencing platform. HLA typing covered class I and class II loci at four-digit resolution. The number of donors typed differed by locus, with 629-630 for A, B, C, DRB1 and DQB1, roughly 550 for DQA1, some 570 for DPA1, and some 470 for DPB1. Four or five DR-DQ haplotypes were handled as single units for association and clustering because linkage in the cohort was strong. Among roughly 400 genotyped donors of the cohort, an average of about 220,000 unique TCR beta nucleotide sequences was sequenced per donor, of which about 19% were non-productive. Overall results and qualifications from the work: In a later analysis, 16,951 TCR beta sequences were associated with specific HLA alleles at a false discovery rate of 0.05. The cohort was sequenced for TCR beta chains only, and without alpha or paired-chain data the features that could be detected were limited. A cluster of highly shared sequence variants was judged likely to represent a technical artifact of the sequencing pipeline. In both the original and validation cohorts, the classifier was reported to diagnose cytomegalovirus status with high specificity and sensitivity. Immune exposure information for the cohort was limited to CMV serostatus. Linkage disequilibrium might explain the correlated functional status among segregating V segments, but an unknown experimental factor could not be excluded. A later genetic analysis reported fewer N-insertions in productive TCRs among donors in an Asian-associated ancestry cluster than the roughly 650-donor mean. Because counts were too low, some 17 rarely observed V segments, including chromosome 9 orphons, were left out of the earlier analysis of approximately 500 of the donors. An association between a missense DCLRE1C variant and V-gene and J-gene trimming of TCR beta chains was found in a later genetic analysis and replicated in an independent cohort. A later analysis reported that several top co-occurrence clusters appeared linked to parvovirus B19, influenza, CMV and Epstein-Barr virus. When HLA alleles, especially DR and DQ, strongly co-occurred, attributing TCR associations to individual alleles was difficult. It was suggested by the authors that the approach could potentially be generalized to other disease states and immunological phenotypes. Most TCR sequences were seen in very few donors, while some public TCRs were found in many individuals. Some IMGT-functional V segments, including TRBV6-2 and TRBV6-3, could not be told apart with the 87-base-pair reads, so those segments were excluded. In an earlier analysis of roughly 560 of the donors, most TCR beta V segments were observed in productive rearrangements about 90% or about 30% of the time, broadly matching IMGT annotations. A total of fewer than 200 TCR beta chains were listed by the study as associated with cytomegalovirus. Three of the identified cytomegalovirus-associated TCR beta chains were confirmed in vitro to be specific for cytomegalovirus antigens. In a later analysis, TCR association rates were found to vary across HLA loci, with the most associated TCRs seen for DRB1 alleles and the fewest for HLA-C alleles. In a later analysis, HLA-associated TCR beta chains showed more clonal expansion and lower generation probabilities than non-associated chains that were equally common. A further reported finding was that TCR beta sequences accurately predicted the HLA-A and HLA-B alleles for most subjects in the first cohort. Presence/absence analyses assumed roughly uniform sequencing depth across donors, an assumption that may not hold. Because some donors lacked HLA typing at each locus, the association tests relied only on the typed subset. Most CMV-associated TCR beta chains appeared to be HLA-restricted in a later analysis, and the HLA associations seemed to be driven largely by CMV exposure.

Preparation of the library involved the immunoSEQ multiplex PCR assay. For the multiplex PCR, a mixture combining 60 forward primers for TCR Vbeta segments and 13 reverse primers for TCR Jbeta segments was used. A multiplex PCR assay on genomic DNA amplified the CDR3 region of rearranged TCR beta genes. Amplified TCR beta libraries were sequenced as 87-base-pair reads on the Illumina HiSeq System. The study's own analysis went as follows. A later analysis tallied around 82 million unique TCR beta chains across the 600 to 700 repertoires, and some 10 million of those chains were shared by two or more donors. Raw reads were error-corrected and collapsed into unique sequences by a nearest-neighbor algorithm in which closely related sequences were merged to remove PCR and sequencing errors. CDR3 sequences were aligned to IMGT reference sequences to assign V, D and J gene segments. Each retained sequence needed at least a six-nucleotide match to both a V gene segment and a J gene segment. A rearrangement was called productive if the CDR3 had no stop codons and remained in frame with V and J, and every other rearrangement was called non-productive. CDR3 was defined by IMGT convention, running from the second conserved V-encoded cysteine to the conserved J-encoded phenylalanine. The earlier analysis of some 550 of the donors excluded any sequence lacking an unambiguous match to a single V gene segment. An earlier analysis of 587 of the donors classified V segments as functional when productive rearrangements were above 56.7% and as segregating when the standard deviation between donors was above 5%. A statistical classification framework was built for diagnosing cytomegalovirus status from the catalog of TCR beta chain sequences. A later analysis assigned V and J genes by comparing TCR nucleotide sequences with IMGT/GENE-DB human TR gene sequences. A later analysis assigned CDR3 sequences and most-parsimonious VDJ recombination scenarios with the TCRdist pipeline. In a later analysis, every TCR beta chain was defined by the combination of its CDR3 amino acid sequence and its V-gene family, and reads without a unique V-gene family were dropped. In a later analysis, approximately 590 highly shared, low-generation-probability nucleotide sequences were removed to address suspected cross-contamination and a sequencing artifact. A later analysis calculated a clonal expansion index for each public chain from normalized within-repertoire ranks of inferred template counts. In a later analysis, generation probabilities were computed using a VDJ recombination model fitted to out-of-frame rearrangements, and the results were checked against IGoR. In a later analysis, hypergeometric tests were used to score TCR-TCR, TCR-HLA and TCR-CMV co-occurrence, with a repertoire-size bias correction applied to TCR pairs. False discovery rates were estimated in a later analysis by permuting HLA or CMV assignments 20 times. A later analysis grouped co-occurring TCRs with DBSCAN, adding TCRdist sequence similarity when clustering within HLA-allele-positive subsets. For co-occurrence clustering, repertoires with fewer than 30,000 or more than 120,000 public chains were excluded, along with roughly 5 repertoires with anomalous nucleotide sharing. TCRdb retrieved this table from immuneACCESS and kept in-frame rearrangements only. Not all clones are present; in checked studies, unresolved V genes account for under half, and no reason is known for the remainder. V, J and clone size reflect that table, while D and trimming were determined from the DNA. The sample table contains approximately 210,000 clones; only one count was recorded for 70% to 80% of them. The ten largest clones take up approximately 1.5% of the sample.

This sequence uses TRBV18 and TRBJ2-6; a tentative D call is TRBD1 (6 bases match). This TCR came from a girl between 10 and 17 years old in good health and CMV-seropositive. The specimen sequenced was PBMCs. The CDR3 corresponds to CASSTGSGRIGGANVLTF. The nucleotides are TGTGCCAGCTCAACAGGGTCTGGTAGAATCGGTGGGGCCAACGTCCTGACTTTC.